This TCR beta chain was recorded in a study of blood T cells in healthy people across ages. The germline V gene encodes CDR1 SEHNR and CDR2 FQNEAQ (reference sequence). The V end was cut by 8 bases, the J end by 3 bases, with 16 bases between. The CDR3 covers 14 residues. Sample-barcoded 5' priming and a J-beta primer mix drove a second PCR of 7 to 11 cycles. TCRdb re-called the 5' RACE reads with MiXCR, one entry per CDR3 protein. Counted here are around 1.7 million distinct CDR3 sequences, under 30% occurring once; the ten biggest clones make up about 8%. This sequence originates from a woman aged 30 to 39 in good health. The material sequenced was blood. The rearrangement joins TRBV7-9 to TRBJ2-5, with D perhaps TRBD2 (5 bases). The CDR3 DNA reads TGTGCCAGCGGCCTACGGACTGGCAAAGAGACCCAGTACTTC. Translated: CASGLRTGKETQYF.